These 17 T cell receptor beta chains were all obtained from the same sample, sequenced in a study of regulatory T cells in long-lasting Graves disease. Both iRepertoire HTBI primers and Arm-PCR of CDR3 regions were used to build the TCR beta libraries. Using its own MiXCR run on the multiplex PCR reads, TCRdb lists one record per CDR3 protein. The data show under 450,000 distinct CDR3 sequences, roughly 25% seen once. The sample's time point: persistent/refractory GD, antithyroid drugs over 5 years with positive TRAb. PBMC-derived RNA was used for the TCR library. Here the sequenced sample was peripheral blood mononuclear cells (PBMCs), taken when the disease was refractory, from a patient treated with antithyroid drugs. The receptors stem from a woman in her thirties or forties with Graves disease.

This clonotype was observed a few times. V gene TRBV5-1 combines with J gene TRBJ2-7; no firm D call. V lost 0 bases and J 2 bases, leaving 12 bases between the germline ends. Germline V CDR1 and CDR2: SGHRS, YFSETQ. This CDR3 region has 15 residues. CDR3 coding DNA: TGCGCCAGCAGCTTGGGGGCCGGGCCAACCTACGAGCAGTACTTC. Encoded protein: CASSLGAGPTYEQYF. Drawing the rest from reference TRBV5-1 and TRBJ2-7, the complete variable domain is KAGVTQTPRYLIKTRGQQVTLSCSPISGHRSVSWYQQTPGQGLQFLFEYFSETQRNKGNFPGRFSGRQFSNSRSEMNVSTLELGDSALYLCASSLGAGPTYEQYFGPGTRLTVT.

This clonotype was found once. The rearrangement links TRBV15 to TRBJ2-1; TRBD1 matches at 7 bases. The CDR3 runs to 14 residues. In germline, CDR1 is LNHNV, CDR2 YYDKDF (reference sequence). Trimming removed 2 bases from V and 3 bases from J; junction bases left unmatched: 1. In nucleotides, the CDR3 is TGTGCCACCAGCAGACAGGGGGTCTACAATGAGCAGTTCTTC. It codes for CATSRQGVYNEQFF.

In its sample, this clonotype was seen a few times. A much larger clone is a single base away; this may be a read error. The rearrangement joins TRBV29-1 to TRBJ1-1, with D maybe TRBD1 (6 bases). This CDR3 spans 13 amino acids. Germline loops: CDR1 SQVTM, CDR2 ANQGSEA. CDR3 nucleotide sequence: TGCGGCGTTGAGAAGGGGGTGGGCACTGAAGCTTTCTTT. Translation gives CGVEKGVGTEAFF.

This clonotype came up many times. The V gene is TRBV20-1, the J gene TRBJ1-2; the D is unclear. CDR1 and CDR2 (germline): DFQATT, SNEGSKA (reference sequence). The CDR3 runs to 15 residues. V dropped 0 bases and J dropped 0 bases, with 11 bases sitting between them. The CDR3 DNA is TGCAGTGCTAGAGATATGAGCTCTGCTAACTATGGCTACACCTTC. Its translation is CSARDMSSANYGYTF.

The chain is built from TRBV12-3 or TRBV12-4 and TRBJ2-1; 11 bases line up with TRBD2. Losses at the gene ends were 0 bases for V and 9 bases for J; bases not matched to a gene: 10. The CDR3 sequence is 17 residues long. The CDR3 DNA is TGTGCCAGCAGTTTAGCCCAAGGACTAGCGGGCTCGCGTGAGCAGTTCTTC. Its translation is CASSLAQGLAGSREQFF.

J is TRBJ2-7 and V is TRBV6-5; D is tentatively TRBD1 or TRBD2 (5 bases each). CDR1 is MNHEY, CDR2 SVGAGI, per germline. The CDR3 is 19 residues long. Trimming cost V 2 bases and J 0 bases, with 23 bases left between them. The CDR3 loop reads CASSYRYPGDHPGSYEQYF. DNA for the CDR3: TGTGCCAGCAGTTACCGTTACCCCGGGGACCACCCGGGCTCCTACGAGCAGTACTTC.

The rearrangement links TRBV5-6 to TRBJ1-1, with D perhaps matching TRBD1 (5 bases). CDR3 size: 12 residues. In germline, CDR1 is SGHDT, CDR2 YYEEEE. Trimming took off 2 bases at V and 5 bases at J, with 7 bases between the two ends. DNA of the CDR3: TGTGCCAGCAGCTTCCAGGGAACTGAAGCTTTCTTT. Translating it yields CASSFQGTEAFF.

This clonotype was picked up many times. CDR3 in amino acids: CASSDRPRSTGELFF. CDR3 in DNA: TGTGCCAGCAGTGATCGGCCCCGGAGCACCGGGGAGCTGTTTTTT. The chain couples TRBV2 to TRBJ2-2, with D unclear. The CDR3 totals 15 residues. The germline gives CDR1 SNHLY, CDR2 FYNNEI. The V end lost 3 bases, the J end lost 4 bases, and 12 bases lay between the germline ends.

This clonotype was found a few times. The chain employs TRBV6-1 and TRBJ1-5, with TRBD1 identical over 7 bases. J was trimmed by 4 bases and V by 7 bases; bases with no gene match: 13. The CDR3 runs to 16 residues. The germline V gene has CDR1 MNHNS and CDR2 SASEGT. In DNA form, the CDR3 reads TGTGCCAGCAACCAAAGGGACAGCAGATGGAATCAGCCCCAGCATTTT. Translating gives CASNQRDSRWNQPQHF.

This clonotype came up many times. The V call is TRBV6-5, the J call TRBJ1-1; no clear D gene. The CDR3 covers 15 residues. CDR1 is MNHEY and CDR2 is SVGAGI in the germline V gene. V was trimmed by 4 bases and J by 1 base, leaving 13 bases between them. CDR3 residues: CASSSSVEKNTEAFF. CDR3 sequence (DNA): TGTGCCAGCAGTTCCTCGGTTGAGAAGAACACTGAAGCTTTCTTT.

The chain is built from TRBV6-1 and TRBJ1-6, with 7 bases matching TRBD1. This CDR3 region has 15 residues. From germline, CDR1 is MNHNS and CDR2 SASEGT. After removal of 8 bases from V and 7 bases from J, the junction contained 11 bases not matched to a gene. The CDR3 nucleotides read TGTGCCAGCGGGAAGGGACAGCTTAGGAATTCACCCCTCCACTTT. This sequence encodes CASGKGQLRNSPLHF.

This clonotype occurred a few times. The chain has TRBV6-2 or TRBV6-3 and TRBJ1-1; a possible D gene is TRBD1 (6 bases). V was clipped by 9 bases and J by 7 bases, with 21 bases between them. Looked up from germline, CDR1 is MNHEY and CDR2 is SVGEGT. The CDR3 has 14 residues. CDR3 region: CASRLREGGLEAFF. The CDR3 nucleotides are TGTGCCAGTCGCCTGCGTGAGGGGGGGCTTGAAGCTTTCTTT.

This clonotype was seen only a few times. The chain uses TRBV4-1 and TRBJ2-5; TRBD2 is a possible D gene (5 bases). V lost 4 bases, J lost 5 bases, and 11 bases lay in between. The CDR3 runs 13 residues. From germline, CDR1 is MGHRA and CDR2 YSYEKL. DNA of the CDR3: TGCGCCAGCAGCCGAGGACTGACGGAGACCCAGTACTTC. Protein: CASSRGLTETQYF.

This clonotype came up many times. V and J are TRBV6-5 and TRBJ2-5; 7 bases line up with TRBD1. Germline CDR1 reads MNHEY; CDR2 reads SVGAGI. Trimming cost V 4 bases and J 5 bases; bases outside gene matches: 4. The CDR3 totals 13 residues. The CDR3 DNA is TGTGCCAGCAGTTCAGACAGGGAGGAGACCCAGTACTTC. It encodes CASSSDREETQYF.

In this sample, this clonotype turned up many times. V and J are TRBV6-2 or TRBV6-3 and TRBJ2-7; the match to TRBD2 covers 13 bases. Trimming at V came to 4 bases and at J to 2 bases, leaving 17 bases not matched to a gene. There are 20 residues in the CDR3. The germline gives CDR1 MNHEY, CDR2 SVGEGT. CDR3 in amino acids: CASSLTLGLAGSHEAYEQYF. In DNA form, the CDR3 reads TGTGCCAGCAGTTTAACTCTGGGACTAGCGGGATCTCATGAGGCCTACGAGCAGTACTTC.

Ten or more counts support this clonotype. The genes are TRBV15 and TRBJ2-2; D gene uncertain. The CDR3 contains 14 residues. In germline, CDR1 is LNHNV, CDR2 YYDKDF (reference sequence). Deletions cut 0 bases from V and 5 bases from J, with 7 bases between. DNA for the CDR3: TGTGCCACCAGCAGAGATTGGGGAACCGGGGAGCTGTTTTTT. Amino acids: CATSRDWGTGELFF.

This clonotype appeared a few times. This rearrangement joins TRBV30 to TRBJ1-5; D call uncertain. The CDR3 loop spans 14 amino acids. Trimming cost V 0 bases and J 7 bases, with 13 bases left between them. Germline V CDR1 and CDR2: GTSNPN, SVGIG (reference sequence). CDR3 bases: TGTGCCTGGAGTGTAGGTCCCAGCCGGCAGCCCCAGCATTTT. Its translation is CAWSVGPSRQPQHF.